These T cell receptor beta chains were read from a single sample in a study of identical twins. TCRdb analysed the 5' RACE reads with MiXCR anew, one entry per CDR3 protein. This repertoire shows roughly 1,500,000 distinct CDR3 sequences, less than 35% found once; its top ten account for 0.25% to 0.3%. The sequenced material came from cord blood. The receptors come from a newborn girl in good health. The CDR3 runs from the conserved cysteine through the conserved F or W. A D gene is named only where the DNA matches it firmly. Clone size is given for some rows only: seen once, a few or many times, or a class if the clone is expanded.

D,size,V,CDR3
.,.,TRBV7-2,CASTQTLAKNIQYF
TRBD2,many,TRBV6-6,CASSPLAGGQNNEQFF
.,few,TRBV20-1,CSARDGALVIAKNIQYF
.,.,TRBV27,CASSLGGASYEQNF
.,few,TRBV4-1,CASSRAMGQFTDTQYF
.,.,TRBV6-6,CTSSPTAISPYGYTF
.,.,TRBV3-1,CASSLRSSASYEQYF
TRBD1,.,TRBV6-1,CASSVVTGAVYGYTF
.,many,TRBV2,CASGFYEQYF
.,.,TRBV7-9,CASTRATNYGYTF
TRBD2,few,TRBV4-2,CASSQDGGLVYEQYF
TRBD2,.,TRBV20-1,CSARGGLAGGNYNEQFF
TRBD2,.,TRBV20-1,CSATRGLAIRTDTQYF
.,.,TRBV29-1,CSVGGGYAETQFF
TRBD2,.,TRBV4-1,CASSQRTSASETQFF
TRBD1,few,TRBV20-1,CSATTPTGQGNEQYF
.,few,TRBV12-3/TRBV12-4,CASSFSDSQETQYF
.,.,TRBV20-1,CSARDPKMGPYNEQFF
.,few,TRBV20-1,CSARVGSGSTDTQYF
.,.,TRBV27,CASRVGAEAFF
TRBD1,.,TRBV20-1,CSARPGQPPYVYF
.,few,TRBV6-1,CASSERPTYEQYF
.,few,TRBV20-1,CSARSDNEQFF
.,.,TRBV2,CASSEAVVFNYGYTF
TRBD1,.,TRBV20-1,CSARTGAQPQHF
.,.,TRBV21-1,CASTRNLTTGKQYF
.,.,TRBV28,CASSSGTYQYYGYTF
.,.,TRBV7-9,CASSSHPGPYNEQYF
TRBD2,.,TRBV20-1,CSASRSSGRNEQFF
.,.,TRBV13,CAGSLGEYGYTF
TRBD2,.,TRBV25-1,CASSEYMGGRADTQYF
.,few,TRBV20-1,CSARDFLFLRGREDGYTF
.,few,TRBV4-2,CASSQDGTLDQPQHF
.,.,TRBV3-1,CASSQPTGFKETQYF
TRBD2,.,TRBV12-3/TRBV12-4,CASCRGLAGNSGELFF
.,.,TRBV4-1,CASSQDFGNYTF
.,few,TRBV3-1,CASSQGAAGPTDTQYF
TRBD1,.,TRBV10-1,CASSDPGTGQETQYF
TRBD1,few,TRBV4-1,CASSQGQGQRGTQYF
.,.,TRBV20-1,CSAPQGSVNYGYTF